The sequence of this T cell receptor (beta chain) was determined in a study of CD8+ T cells in alopecia areata. Overall study: At a dose of 5 to 10 mg twice daily, oral tofacitinib was given to treated patients. Treated patients were scored for severity by percent of scalp affected.

The treatment is: oral pan-JAK inhibitor, 5-10 mg twice daily. There are 19 residues in the CDR3. Germline-derived CDR1 and CDR2 are SGHDT and YYEEEE. Trimming pared 1 base from V and 0 bases from J, leaving 20 bases between. Extraction and reverse transcription of RNA yielded cDNA as the sequencing template. Data came from immunoSEQ multiplex PCR; TCRdb stores just in-frame clones and leaves some out. The data contain roughly 100,000 clones, roughly 56% of them seen just once; the ten biggest clones take up 15% to 20%. The TCR comes from a human donor with alopecia areata. The specimen was CD8+ T cells sorted from blood, collected at roughly week 58, from a patient treated with tofacitinib. The chain combines TRBV5-6 with TRBJ2-4; the D gene is possibly TRBD1 (6 bases). CDR3 region: CASSLLLSGGTLAKNIQYF. The CDR3, as DNA: TGTGCCAGCAGCTTGCTGTTATCTGGGGGCACACTAGCCAAAAACATTCAGTACTTC.